These 6 T cell receptor beta chains originate from one sample sequenced in a study of neurological immune-mediated disorders. MiXCR was run by TCRdb on the 5' RACE reads, yielding one entry per CDR3 protein. The table includes about 46,000 distinct CDR3 sequences, approximately 2.8% detected once. Source material: PBMCs. The receptors stem from a woman in her forties or fifties with multiple sclerosis.

This clonotype was counted many times. The rearrangement joins TRBV18 to TRBJ1-1; D remains unclear. With 0 bases removed from V and 6 bases from J, the gap between germline ends came to 11 bases. CDR1 and CDR2 (germline): KGHSH, LQKENI. This CDR3 is 14 amino acids long. In DNA, the CDR3 is TGTGCCAGCTCACCACCGGGCAGGCTCCCTGAAGCTTTCTTT. Protein product: CASSPPGRLPEAFF.

This clonotype was detected ten times or more. The chain employs TRBV27 and TRBJ2-3; 7 positions agree with TRBD2. Trimming at V came to 10 bases and at J to 0 bases, leaving 10 bases not matched to a gene. CDR3 length: 15 residues. Germline V gene data show CDR1 as MNHEY and CDR2 as SMNVEV (reference sequence). CDR3 in DNA: TGTGCCACCCGCCAACTAGCGTCGAGCACAGATACGCAGTATTTT. Its protein is CATRQLASSTDTQYF.

This clonotype was picked up many times. This chain links TRBV7-2 with TRBJ1-3; D is uncertain. The V gene's germline CDR1 is SGHTA and CDR2 FQGNSA. There are 14 residues in the CDR3. Trimming cost V 1 base and J 4 bases, with 8 bases left between them. In DNA, the CDR3 is TGTGCCAGCAGCTTAGGATACAAAGGAAACACCATATATTTT. Amino acid sequence: CASSLGYKGNTIYF.

This clonotype was picked up many times. The chain has TRBV5-1 and TRBJ2-4; D is perhaps TRBD1 or TRBD2 (6 bases each). Germline-derived CDR1 and CDR2 are SGHRS and YFSETQ. The CDR3 is made up of 14 amino acids. Between the trimmed V and J ends, which lost 0 bases and 9 bases, there was a span of 13 bases. The CDR3 sequence: CASSLDGGEGIQYF. In DNA, the CDR3 is TGCGCCAGCAGCTTGGACGGGGGCGAGGGCATTCAGTACTTC.

This clonotype was counted at least ten times. The chain links TRBV20-1 to TRBJ2-3, with D perhaps given as TRBD1 or TRBD2 (7 bases each). Germline V gene data show CDR1 as DFQATT and CDR2 as SNEGSKA (reference sequence). CDR3 length: 16 amino acids. Deletions cut 6 bases from V and 4 bases from J, with 23 bases between. Here the CDR3 reads CSARIPGGASADTQYF. In DNA form, the CDR3 reads TGCAGTGCCCGTATCCCAGGGGGGGCGAGTGCAGATACGCAGTATTTT.

This clonotype showed up many times. The chain carries TRBV11-1 and TRBJ2-3; 8 nucleotides align to TRBD2. The germline V gene has CDR1 SGHAT and CDR2 FQDESV (reference sequence). Trimming removed 4 bases from V and 0 bases from J; junction bases left unmatched: 6. The length of the CDR3 is 16 residues. CDR3 nucleotide sequence: TGTGCCAGCAGCTCCCTCCCTAGCGGGAGCACAGATACGCAGTATTTT. This translates into CASSSLPSGSTDTQYF.